This record concerns one T cell receptor (beta chain) sequence. What it recognizes is unknown. The sample comes from a study of shared clonotypes between healthy human individuals. V lost 5 bases and J lost 5, with 15 bases in between. This CDR3 spans 15 amino acids. Germline assignment: CDR1 MNHEY and CDR2 SMNVEV (reference sequence). All donors qualified as healthy HIV-negative adults and had experienced no recent acute infections or vaccinations. General study findings and limits: Some clonotypes were shared by all four sorted-subset donors, while others were not shared. The non-shared ones had lower generation probabilities than the shared ones. Rarefaction gave evidence that sorted-subset sequencing remained incomplete despite large depth.

The assay was immunoSEQ multiplex PCR, and TCRdb's table has in-frame clones only and misses some. This table has approximately 2.5 million clones, roughly nine tenths appearing once. This clonotype originated in a young man in good health. Sequences were obtained from naive CD4+ T cells sorted from blood. Noted subset: CD45RA+ positively selected. The chain carries TRBV27 and TRBJ1-4; D possibly corresponds to TRBD1 (6 bases). In nucleotides, the CDR3 is TGTGCCAGCAGTCCGCGGACAGCCATGAATGAAAAACTGTTTTTT. It specifies CASSPRTAMNEKLFF. Drawing the rest from reference TRBV27 and TRBJ1-4, the complete variable domain is EAQVTQNPRYLITVTGKKLTVTCSQNMNHEYMSWYRQDPGLGLRQIYYSMNVEVTDKGDVPEGYKVSRKEKRNFPLILESPSPNQTSLYFCASSPRTAMNEKLFFGSGTQLSVL.